Listed here are 17 T cell receptor beta chains from one sample, sequenced in a study of brain T cells in children with intractable seizures. The assay was immunoSEQ multiplex PCR, and TCRdb's table has in-frame clones only and misses some. The data hold about 340,000 clones, with approximately 93% observed a single time. Time point specified: blood from clinic visit 5 months post-surgery; TSC patient then seizure free. Sequenced material: peripheral blood, taken 4 to 6 months after surgery. Receptors originate from a boy in the first two years of life with tuberous sclerosis and intractable seizures.

The chain combines TRBV10-3 with TRBJ2-5; the D is unclear. The CDR3 loop spans 14 amino acids. The V end lost 0 bases, the J end lost 2 bases, and 7 bases lay between the germline ends. The germline CDR1 and CDR2 sequences are ENHRY and SYGVKD. CDR3 protein: CAISESGLQETQYF. The DNA of the CDR3 is TGTGCCATCAGTGAGTCGGGTCTTCAAGAGACCCAGTACTTC.

This clone was counted a single time. The chain couples TRBV30 to TRBJ2-3, with D tentatively TRBD1 (5 bases). The CDR3 is 13 amino acids. The V end was cut by 3 bases, the J end by 7 bases, with 14 bases between. Germline V gives CDR1 GTSNPN, CDR2 SVGIG (reference sequence). The CDR3 DNA reads TGTGCCTGGAGCCAGGGTCCCTCGCATACGCAGTATTTT. This translates into CAWSQGPSHTQYF.

The chain is built from TRBV7-6 and TRBJ1-5; D remains ambiguous. This CDR3 has 13 amino acids. V was pared by 2 bases and J by 3 bases, with 5 bases between. In germline, CDR1 is SGHVS, CDR2 FNYEAQ. The CDR3 loop reads CASSLNANQPQHF. The CDR3 bases are TGTGCCAGCAGCTTAAATGCCAATCAGCCCCAGCATTTT.

This clone was detected only once. The sample has other DNA sequences that encode this CDR3 too. This chain links TRBV19 with TRBJ1-2, with 8 positions matching TRBD1. The trim removed 8 bases at V and 8 bases at J, leaving 4 bases unmatched. The CDR3 runs 11 residues. Germline V lookup: CDR1 LNHDA, CDR2 SQIVND (reference sequence). Here the CDR3 reads CASSGGGGYTF. CDR3 in DNA: TGTGCCAGTTCAGGGGGCGGGGGCTACACCTTC.

The chain employs TRBV5-6 and TRBJ2-1, with D possibly being TRBD2 (5 bases). The V and J ends lost 2 bases and 7 bases respectively, with 16 bases between them. This CDR3 has 15 amino acids. The germline V gene has CDR1 SGHDT and CDR2 YYEEEE. CDR3 nucleotide sequence: TGTGCCAGCAGCTTTTATATGGGGAGTTGGAATGAGCAGTTCTTC. This translates into CASSFYMGSWNEQFF.

The table lists this clone with a few counts. The rearrangement joins TRBV4-2 to TRBJ1-2; the D gene is possibly TRBD1 (5 bases). Germline CDR1 LGHNA, CDR2 YNFKEQ. The CDR3 covers 15 residues. Trimming removed 4 bases at V and 4 bases at J, with 16 bases between. The chain's CDR3 is CASSRESGTLYGYTF. CDR3 DNA: TGTGCCAGCAGCCGAGAATCCGGGACCCTCTATGGCTACACCTTC.

This sequence joins TRBV7-2 and TRBJ1-5, with 9 bases lining up with TRBD1. The CDR3 sequence is 16 residues long. V lost 1 base and J lost 5; bases outside the gene matches: 6. CDR1 is SGHTA and CDR2 is FQGNSA in the germline V gene. The CDR3 coding sequence is TGTGCCAGCAGCTTAGTGGTGGACAGGGGACATCAGCCCCAGCATTTT. It codes for CASSLVVDRGHQPQHF.

CDR3 nucleotide sequence: TGTGCCAGCAATAATTGGCAGGCGAACATTCAGTACTTC. Its translation: CASNNWQANIQYF. The gene calls are TRBV6-1 and TRBJ2-4; D call uncertain. The CDR3 extends over 13 amino acids. Germline CDR1 reads MNHNS; CDR2 reads SASEGT. Trimming removed 7 bases at V and 7 bases at J, with 14 bases between.

J is TRBJ1-3 and V is TRBV6-6; D is unresolved. Per the germline V gene, CDR1 is MNHNY and CDR2 is SVGAGI (reference sequence). With 1 base removed from V and 1 base from J, the gap between germline ends came to 5 bases. The CDR3 runs 14 residues. CDR3 amino acids: CASSYWGSGNTIYF. The DNA of the CDR3 is TGTGCCAGCAGTTACTGGGGTTCTGGAAACACCATATATTTT.

The J gene is TRBJ2-3, the V gene TRBV18, with 15 bases aligning to TRBD2. Trimming removed 1 base from V and 1 base from J; junction bases left unmatched: 6. Germline V gene data show CDR1 as KGHSH and CDR2 as LQKENI. CDR3 size: 19 residues. CDR3 in amino acids: CASSPLRTSGRAGTDTQYF. CDR3 DNA: TGTGCCAGCTCACCACTTAGGACTAGCGGGAGGGCTGGCACAGATACGCAGTATTTT.

J is TRBJ2-7 and V is TRBV7-9, with TRBD2 identical over 8 bases. J lost 3 bases, V lost 5 bases, and 6 bases had no gene match. Per germline, CDR1 SEHNR and CDR2 FQNEAQ (reference sequence). The CDR3 spans 14 residues. CDR3 DNA: TGTGCCAGCAGCGGGCGGACTAGCCGCTACGAGCAGTACTTC. It codes for CASSGRTSRYEQYF.

The chain combines TRBV24-1 with TRBJ2-6, with D uncertain. Germline V gene sequence: CDR1 KGHDR, CDR2 SFDVKD. V was clipped by 4 bases and J by 3 bases, with 9 bases between them. The CDR3 loop spans 15 amino acids. The CDR3 is CATSDRRFGANVLTF. The CDR3, as DNA: TGTGCCACCAGTGACCGCAGGTTTGGGGCCAACGTCCTGACTTTC.

The CDR3: CASSKGQGYSGNTIYF. In DNA form, the CDR3 reads TGTGCCAGCAGTAAGGGGCAGGGCTACTCTGGAAACACCATATATTTT. The rearrangement uses TRBV27 and TRBJ1-3, with TRBD1 as a possible D gene (5 bases). The CDR3 covers 16 residues. Germline CDR1 is MNHEY and CDR2 is SMNVEV (reference sequence). V lost 5 bases and J lost 0, with 14 bases in between.

The V gene is TRBV7-6, the J gene TRBJ2-3; 10 nucleotides line up with TRBD2. From germline, CDR1 is SGHVS and CDR2 FNYEAQ. This CDR3 comprises 20 residues. The ends lost 2 bases at V and 4 bases at J; junction bases unmatched: 18. For the CDR3, the DNA is TGTGCCAGCAGCTTAATCCACTCGGCGGTAGCGGGGGGATTGTCAGATACGCAGTATTTT. Translation: CASSLIHSAVAGGLSDTQYF.

This clone came up once. The J gene is TRBJ1-4, the V gene TRBV9; 7 bases are a match to TRBD1. Germline V CDR1 and CDR2: SGDLS, YYNGEE. After removal of 5 bases from V and 9 bases from J, the junction contained 16 bases not matched to a gene. CDR3 length equals 16 residues. The CDR3 here is CASSTRGDSGIKKLFF. The CDR3 bases are TGTGCCAGCAGTACGAGAGGGGACAGCGGGATTAAAAAACTGTTTTTT. Complete variable domain (other parts from reference TRBV9 and TRBJ1-4): DSGVTQTPKHLITATGQRVTLRCSPRSGDLSVYWYQQSLDQGLQFLIQYYNGEERAKGNILERFSAQQFPDLHSELNLSSLELGDSALYFCASSTRGDSGIKKLFFGSGTQLSVL.

The chain employs TRBV6-6 and TRBJ2-3; 9 bases match TRBD1. The CDR3 sequence is 15 residues long. Germline CDR1 MNHNY, CDR2 SVGAGI (reference sequence). Trimming took 6 bases from V and 6 from J; bases not matched to a gene: 10. In nucleotides, the CDR3 is TGTGCCAGCAGAAACGGACAGGGGAGTTGGGATACGCAGTATTTT. Translated, it gives CASRNGQGSWDTQYF.

CDR3 amino acids: CAISGGLAAKTQYF. The CDR3 DNA reads as TGTGCCATCAGTGGTGGGCTAGCGGCCAAGACCCAGTACTTC. This chain links TRBV10-3 with TRBJ2-5; 7 bases line up with TRBD2. CDR1 and CDR2 (germline): ENHRY, SYGVKD. Trimming took 4 bases from V and 6 from J; bases not matched to a gene: 8. The CDR3 contains 14 residues.